These 21 T cell receptor beta chains were all obtained from the same sample, sequenced in a study of CD8 T cells in Susac syndrome (dated by TCRdb to the late 2010s). The protocol used for the library was the immunoSEQ multiplex PCR assay. RNA was extracted using the RNeasy kit, and roughly 0.5 to 1 microgram was reverse transcribed with random hexamers. TCRdb cleaned the public reads at Q25 with fastp, built clones with MiXCR and kept in-frame beta chains. Under each unique CDR3 protein, matching rows form one entry showing the most common genes and DNA. This sample holds a few hundred thousand distinct CDR3 sequences; 95% were observed only once. Roughly 0.1% of the sample lies in the top ten. Specimen: CD4+ T cells from PBMCs. The receptor source for this set is a human donor with multiple sclerosis.

Here the CDR3 DNA reads TGTGCCAGTAGTAGCGGAGAGTTCCGTAATTCACCCCTCCACTTT. Protein: CASSSGEFRNSPLHF. The genes are TRBV19 and TRBJ1-6; no definite D call. V was clipped by 4 bases and J by 6 bases, with 13 bases between them. The CDR3 spans 15 residues. Germline-derived CDR1 and CDR2 are LNHDA and SQIVND (reference sequence). The full variable domain, with the rest looked up from reference TRBV19 and TRBJ1-6, is DGGITQSPKYLFRKEGQNVTLSCEQNLNHDAMYWYRQDPGQGLRLIYYSQIVNDFQKGDIAEGYSVSREKKESFPLTVTSAQKNPTAFYLCASSSGEFRNSPLHFGNGTRLTVT.

This rearrangement joins TRBV5-6 to TRBJ2-7; TRBD2 aligns across 11 bases. In germline, CDR1 is SGHDT, CDR2 YYEEEE. Germline trimming cut 4 bases from V and 2 bases from J; bases unmatched to any gene: 2. The CDR3 consists of 14 residues. The CDR3 DNA is TGTGCCAGCAGCCCGGGACTAGCGGCCTACGAGCAGTACTTC. Protein product: CASSPGLAAYEQYF.

The chain recombines TRBV25-1 with TRBJ2-6, with 8 bases aligning to TRBD1. CDR3 size: 16 residues. The germline CDR1 and CDR2 sequences are MGHDK and SYGVNS. The trim removed 2 bases at V and 1 base at J, leaving 1 base unmatched. CDR3 protein: CASSERQGSGANVLTF. CDR3 sequence (DNA): TGTGCCAGCAGTGAACGACAGGGGTCTGGGGCCAACGTCCTGACTTTC.

This chain connects TRBV28 to TRBJ2-5; D is perhaps TRBD1 (6 bases). CDR1 is MDHEN, CDR2 SYDVKM, per germline. This CDR3 contains 16 residues. V shed 4 bases and J shed 2 bases, with 17 bases lying between them. In DNA form, the CDR3 reads TGTGCCAGCAGTTCGGGTCAACAGGGATGGCAAGAGACCCAGTACTTC. This encodes CASSSGQQGWQETQYF.

This sequence joins TRBV7-9 and TRBJ2-1, with D possibly being TRBD1 (5 bases). The germline V gene encodes CDR1 SEHNR and CDR2 FQNEAQ (reference sequence). The CDR3 covers 15 residues. Between the trimmed V and J ends, which lost 5 bases and 2 bases, there was a span of 13 bases. CDR3 region: CASSHKAGPYNEQFF. The CDR3 nucleotides read TGTGCCAGCAGCCATAAAGCAGGGCCCTACAATGAGCAGTTCTTC.

The chain is built from TRBV29-1 and TRBJ1-2; 7 nucleotides align to TRBD1. The CDR3 loop spans 12 amino acids. Germline V lookup: CDR1 SQVTM, CDR2 ANQGSEA. With V trimmed by 4 bases and J by 7 bases, 6 bases remained unmatched. CDR3 amino acids: CSVGQGKAGYTF. CDR3 nucleotides: TGCAGCGTTGGACAGGGTAAAGCTGGCTACACCTTC.

The CDR3 DNA sequence: TGTGCCAGCAGCTTCCAGGTGTCGGGGACCCAGTACTTC. It codes for CASSFQVSGTQYF. V is TRBV7-3 and J is TRBJ2-5; D is ambiguous. The CDR3 length is 13 residues. From germline, CDR1 is SGHTA and CDR2 FQGTGA. The germline V and J ends were trimmed by 3 bases and 7 bases, with 12 bases remaining between them. Full variable domain (outside the CDR3, taken from reference TRBV7-3 and TRBJ2-5): GAGVSQTPSNKVTEKGKYVELRCDPISGHTALYWYRQSLGQGPEFLIYFQGTGAADDSGLPNDRFFAVRPEGSVSTLKIQRTERGDSAVYLCASSFQVSGTQYFGPGTRLLVL.

V is TRBV3-1 and J is TRBJ2-1, with 9 bases aligning to TRBD2. Germline CDR1 reads LGHDT; CDR2 reads YNNKEL (reference sequence). The V and J ends lost 4 bases and 4 bases, in that order; junction bases with no gene match: 14. The length of the CDR3 is 18 residues. CDR3 sequence: CASSRSLAGTNLYNEQFF. CDR3 DNA sequence: TGTGCCAGCAGCCGAAGTCTAGCGGGAACCAACCTATACAATGAGCAGTTCTTC.

J is TRBJ1-2 and V is TRBV9; D is unclear. The germline V gene has CDR1 SGDLS and CDR2 YYNGEE. Trimming cost V 3 bases and J 2 bases, with 8 bases left between them. CDR3 length: 13 residues. The CDR3 spells CASSANRNYGYTF. The CDR3 DNA reads as TGTGCCAGCAGCGCAAACAGAAACTATGGCTACACCTTC.

The V and J genes are TRBV20-1 and TRBJ2-1; 7 nucleotides agree with TRBD2. J was trimmed by 6 bases and V by 3 bases; bases with no gene match: 8. The germline gives CDR1 DFQATT, CDR2 SNEGSKA (reference sequence). This CDR3 region has 14 residues. CDR3 sequence: CSASPGLVSNEQFF. The CDR3 bases are TGCAGTGCTAGTCCCGGACTAGTCTCCAATGAGCAGTTCTTC.

V and J are TRBV20-1 and TRBJ1-3, with 7 bases that match TRBD1. This CDR3 has 17 residues. The J segment lost 4 bases and the V segment lost 0 bases, leaving 12 bases of the junction unmatched. Germline V gene sequence: CDR1 DFQATT, CDR2 SNEGSKA (reference sequence). The CDR3 DNA reads as TGCAGTGCTAGAGATAGGTCGAGTAAGGGGGCAGGAAACACCATATATTTT. Amino acid sequence: CSARDRSSKGAGNTIYF.

The chain is built from TRBV5-6 and TRBJ2-3; TRBD2 aligns across 11 bases. The CDR3 totals 14 residues. Germline CDR1 is SGHDT and CDR2 is YYEEEE. V was pared by 1 base and J by 9 bases, with 4 bases of the junction left unmatched. The chain's CDR3 is CASSLQLAGETQYF. CDR3 DNA sequence: TGTGCCAGCAGCTTGCAACTAGCGGGAGAAACGCAGTATTTT.

The chain is built from TRBV12-3 or TRBV12-4 and TRBJ1-2; 7 bases line up with TRBD1. After removal of 7 bases from V and 6 bases from J, the junction contained 5 bases not matched to a gene. The CDR3 has 12 residues. CDR3 DNA sequence: TGTGCCAGCACCCTCGACAGGGATGGCTACACCTTC. The encoded protein is CASTLDRDGYTF.

The rearrangement joins TRBV14 to TRBJ2-7; tentatively, D is TRBD1 (6 bases). Per germline, CDR1 SGHDN and CDR2 FVKESK. The CDR3 spans 15 residues. V was shortened by 2 bases and J by 3 bases, with 14 bases between the two germline ends. The CDR3 coding sequence is TGTGCCAGCAGCCAATTTTCTGGGGGCCACTACGAGCAGTACTTC. Its protein product is CASSQFSGGHYEQYF.

The V gene is TRBV6-5, the J gene TRBJ1-2, with 7 nucleotides matching TRBD1. V shed 6 bases, J shed 8 bases, and the junction held 9 bases outside the gene matches. Germline V CDR1 and CDR2: MNHEY, SVGAGI. The CDR3 covers 13 residues. DNA for the CDR3: TGTGCCAGCAGGAAAGACAGGGAAGTCGGCTACACCTTC. Protein sequence: CASRKDREVGYTF.

The chain employs TRBV20-1 and TRBJ2-5, with D possibly matching TRBD1 (7 bases). The germline V and J ends were trimmed by 3 bases and 4 bases, with 18 bases remaining between them. The CDR3 runs to 15 residues. The germline V gene encodes CDR1 DFQATT and CDR2 SNEGSKA (reference sequence). The CDR3 region has the DNA TGCAGTGCTAGCAAGACAGGGACTGTCGGAGAGACCCAGTACTTC. It codes for CSASKTGTVGETQYF.

This clonotype was seen only once. J is TRBJ2-7 and V is TRBV12-5, with 7 bases fitting TRBD2. This CDR3 is built from 13 residues. Germline trimming cut 4 bases from V and 5 bases from J; bases unmatched to any gene: 5. The V gene's germline CDR1 is LGHNT and CDR2 FRNRAP. CDR3 bases: TGTGCTAGTGGTTCGAGACTAGCTGACGAGCAGTACTTC. This translates into CASGSRLADEQYF.

The chain uses TRBV29-1 and TRBJ2-5; possible D gene TRBD1, 8 bases. The V gene's germline CDR1 is SQVTM and CDR2 ANQGSEA. This CDR3 is built from 13 residues. The ends were cut back, 1 base at V and 5 bases at J, with 11 bases in the middle. This CDR3 is CSVEAQGGETQYF. CDR3 nucleotide sequence: TGCAGCGTTGAAGCACAGGGGGGGGAGACCCAGTACTTC.

The chain has TRBV11-2 and TRBJ2-7; a weak D match, TRBD2 (6 bases). Germline CDR1 is SGHAT and CDR2 is FQNNGV. The CDR3 runs 14 residues. Trimming took off 1 base at V and 5 bases at J, with 12 bases between the two ends. CDR3 DNA sequence: TGTGCCAGCAGCTTAGGGGCAGGGAGGCACGAGCAGTACTTC. Amino acid sequence: CASSLGAGRHEQYF.

The chain couples TRBV30 to TRBJ2-7, with D hard to call. The CDR3 sequence is 12 residues long. V was trimmed by 0 bases and J by 3 bases, leaving 6 bases between them. Germline loops: CDR1 GTSNPN, CDR2 SVGIG (reference sequence). The CDR3 spells CAWSVGSYEQYF. DNA for the CDR3: TGTGCCTGGAGTGTAGGCAGCTACGAGCAGTACTTC.

This chain links TRBV11-2 with TRBJ2-2; no clear D. The CDR3 contains 15 residues. The V gene's germline CDR1 is SGHAT and CDR2 FQNNGV. Trimming removed 0 bases from V and 3 bases from J, with 8 bases in between. The CDR3 protein is CASSLDSLYTGELFF. The CDR3 DNA is TGTGCCAGCAGCTTAGATTCCTTATACACCGGGGAGCTGTTTTTT.